These 30 T cell receptor beta chains share one sample of origin, sequenced in a study of T cell clonality in common variable immunodeficiency. TCRdb keeps only in-frame clones here, not all; method: immunoSEQ multiplex PCR. This sample carries 44,000 or so clones, none of them present only once. The sequenced sample was peripheral blood mononuclear cells. The receptors originated from a person between 18 and 69 years old in good health.

This clone was observed many times. The chain's CDR3 is CASTRGGSNQPQHF. The part of the CDR3 DNA that was read is TGTGCCAGCACGAGAGGCGGTAGCAATCAGCCC. This chain connects TRBV2 to TRBJ1-5; D gene uncertain. The DNA ends 3 residues before the CDR3 does, and the rest of the CDR3 is filled in from the germline J gene. The CDR3 is 14 residues long. V was cut by 7 bases and J by 0 bases, with 10 bases left in between. The V gene's germline CDR1 is SNHLY and CDR2 FYNNEI. The whole variable domain, filled in from reference TRBV2 and TRBJ1-5, reads EPEVTQTPSHQVTQMGQEVILRCVPISNHLYFYWYRQILGQKVEFLVSFYNNEISEKSEIFDDQFSVERPDGSNFTLKIRSTKLEDSAMYFCASTRGGSNQPQHFGDGTRLSIL.

This clone has a count of ten or more. The read ends 3 residues before the CDR3 terminus; that terminus is restored from the germline J gene. The chain recombines TRBV7-2 with TRBJ2-3; no firm D call. The germline V gene encodes CDR1 SGHTA and CDR2 FQGNSA. V was shortened by 5 bases and J by 2 bases, with 8 bases between the two germline ends. CDR3 length: 13 amino acids. CDR3 DNA (partial): TGTGCCAGCAGCCCCCAGGTCACAGATACG. Its protein is CASSPQVTDT. The entire CDR3 reads CASSPQVTDTQYF.

This clone has a count of ten or more. The CDR3 end lies 3 residues beyond the end of the read and is filled in from the germline J gene. This chain uses TRBV20-1 with TRBJ2-1; D is possibly TRBD2 (6 bases). Germline V gives CDR1 DFQATT, CDR2 SNEGSKA (reference sequence). The V end was cut by 2 bases, the J end by 1 base, with 9 bases between. There are 14 residues in the CDR3. CDR3 amino acids: CSARQRASYNEQFF. The CDR3 bases that were read are TGCAGTGCTAGACAGCGGGCGTCCTACAATGAG.

This clone was detected ten times or more. The read finishes 3 residues shy of the CDR3 end, and the germline J gene is used to complete it. The V and J genes are TRBV29-1 and TRBJ1-1, with a tentative D call TRBD1 (6 bases). V lost 6 bases and J 0 bases, leaving 11 bases between the germline ends. CDR3 length equals 13 residues. The V gene's germline CDR1 is SQVTM and CDR2 ANQGSEA. The CDR3 bases that were read are TGCAGCGTCCAGGACAGCATGAACACTGAA. It is translated as CSVQDSMNTE. The whole CDR3 protein is CSVQDSMNTEAFF.

This clone has ten or more counts. The read ends 3 residues early relative to the CDR3; the germline J gene fills the gap. The chain is built from TRBV6-4 and TRBJ2-1, with 11 bases that match TRBD1. Germline V CDR1 and CDR2: MRHNA, SNTAGT. The length of the CDR3 is 16 residues. The V gene end was trimmed by 0 bases and the J gene end by 7 bases; junction bases not matched to a gene: 5. CDR3 sequence: CASSDSAGTGGNEQFF. Partial CDR3 DNA: TGTGCCAGCAGTGACTCCGCCGGGACAGGGGGTAATGAG.

This clone was counted many times. Sequence at one end of the junction differs from germline and may be a read error. The read finishes 3 residues shy of the CDR3 end, and the germline J gene is used to complete it. The V and J genes are TRBV4-2 and TRBJ2-7; 15 bases are a match to TRBD2. CDR1 and CDR2 from the germline V gene are LGHNA and YNFKEQ. The CDR3 has 17 amino acids. This chain's CDR3 is CASSQEWTSGGAYEQYF. CDR3 DNA, as far as it was read: TGCGCCAGCAGCCAAGAGTGGACTAGCGGGGGGGCCTACGAG.

A word on this clone: The DNA ends 3 residues before the CDR3 does, and the rest of the CDR3 is filled in from the germline J gene. This sequence joins TRBV7-6 and TRBJ2-1; 12 nucleotides align to TRBD2. The CDR3 sequence is 15 residues long. The V gene end was trimmed by 2 bases and the J gene end by 9 bases; junction bases not matched to a gene: 5. CDR1 and CDR2 (germline): SGHVS, FNYEAQ. The CDR3 DNA, read in part, is TGTGCCAGCAGCTTAAGAACTAGCGGGAGGAGTGAG. This translates into CASSLRTSGRSE. The whole CDR3 protein is CASSLRTSGRSEQFF.

There are many counts of this clone. The CDR3 goes on 3 residues after the read ends, and that part is filled in from the germline J gene. The chain joins TRBV2 to TRBJ2-7; 8 positions match TRBD1. In germline, CDR1 is SNHLY, CDR2 FYNNEI. The CDR3 is 16 residues long. The J segment lost 0 bases and the V segment lost 3 bases, leaving 7 bases of the junction unmatched. The covered CDR3 bases are TGTGCCAGCAGTGATGGGGACAGGCGGATCTCCTACGAG. This sequence encodes CASSDGDRRISYE. The complete CDR3 reads CASSDGDRRISYEQYF.

This clone showed up many times. The CDR3 end falls 3 residues outside the read, so it is completed with the germline J gene. The V gene is TRBV13, the J gene TRBJ2-7; 10 nucleotides match TRBD2. The CDR3 extends over 16 amino acids. The V gene's germline CDR1 is PRHDT and CDR2 FYEKMQ (reference sequence). Trimming removed 5 bases from V and 1 base from J; junction bases left unmatched: 8. CDR3 protein: CASSDYRTSGSYEQYF. CDR3 DNA (partial): TGTGCCAGCAGCGACTATCGGACTAGCGGATCCTACGAG.

The table lists this clone with many counts. Read data end 3 residues before the CDR3 end; the end is taken from the germline J gene. The chain links TRBV2 to TRBJ1-5, with D maybe TRBD1 (6 bases). This CDR3 is 14 amino acids long. V lost 5 bases and J lost 2, with 10 bases in between. CDR1 and CDR2 (germline): SNHLY, FYNNEI. CDR3: CASSSTGRNQPQHF. CDR3 DNA, as far as it was read: TGTGCCAGCAGTTCCACAGGGCGCAATCAGCCC.

This clone showed up many times. The part of the CDR3 DNA that was read is TGTGCCAGCAGTGAGGGGGCTACTGAA. Its protein product is CASSEGATE. The CDR3, in full, reads CASSEGATEAFF. The chain uses TRBV2 and TRBJ1-1; possibly TRBD1 for D (6 bases). The CDR3 goes on 3 residues after the read ends, and that part is filled in from the germline J gene. Per the germline V gene, CDR1 is SNHLY and CDR2 is FYNNEI. This CDR3 is 12 amino acids long. The V and J ends lost 3 bases and 5 bases respectively, with 7 bases between them. Complete variable domain (other parts from reference TRBV2 and TRBJ1-1): EPEVTQTPSHQVTQMGQEVILRCVPISNHLYFYWYRQILGQKVEFLVSFYNNEISEKSEIFDDQFSVERPDGSNFTLKIRSTKLEDSAMYFCASSEGATEAFFGQGTRLTVV.

This clone occurred many times. The CDR3 end falls 3 residues outside the read, so it is completed with the germline J gene. The rearrangement uses TRBV5-1 and TRBJ2-3; 8 bases fit TRBD2. The CDR3 is 16 amino acids. V was pared by 3 bases and J by 3 bases, with 9 bases of the junction left unmatched. Looked up from germline, CDR1 is SGHRS and CDR2 is YFSETQ. The covered CDR3 bases are TGCGCCAGCAGCTGGGGCCTAAGCGGGGGAACAGATACG. It codes for CASSWGLSGGTDT. The whole CDR3 sequence is CASSWGLSGGTDTQYF.

This clone was observed many times. Read sequence stops 3 residues before the CDR3 end, and the germline J gene provides the missing end. V is TRBV30 and J is TRBJ2-4, with 10 bases identical to TRBD2. This CDR3 has 17 amino acids. J gave up 1 base and V 1 base, and 7 bases lay outside the gene matches. Germline V gene sequence: CDR1 GTSNPN, CDR2 SVGIG (reference sequence). This CDR3 is CAWSELAGVGAKNIQYF. The part of the CDR3 DNA that was read is TGTGCCTGGAGTGAGCTAGCGGGAGTTGGGGCCAAAAACATT.

There are many counts of this clone. The read finishes 3 residues shy of the CDR3 end, and the germline J gene is used to complete it. This rearrangement joins TRBV9 to TRBJ1-1, with a weak D call TRBD1 (5 bases). Germline V gene data show CDR1 as SGDLS and CDR2 as YYNGEE. V was shortened by 2 bases and J by 5 bases, with 10 bases between the two germline ends. This CDR3 has 13 amino acids. The sequenced part of the CDR3 DNA is TGTGCCAGCAGCGTCGGGGGTGAAACTGAA. Protein product: CASSVGGETE. The full CDR3 protein reads CASSVGGETEAFF.

This clone was seen ten or more times. The read halts 3 residues ahead of the CDR3 end, with the missing end drawn from the germline J gene. The chain recombines TRBV14 with TRBJ1-2; TRBD1 might be the D (6 bases). This CDR3 has 14 amino acids. V dropped 1 base and J dropped 4 bases, with 10 bases sitting between them. Germline V gene sequence: CDR1 SGHDN, CDR2 FVKESK. The CDR3 DNA, read in part, is TGTGCCAGCAGCCAAGGGACAGAATTCTATGGC. Its translation: CASSQGTEFYG. The entire CDR3 is CASSQGTEFYGYTF.

This clone was detected ten times or more. The CDR3 is CAWSGFSDRTFSGANVLTF. The DNA read from the CDR3 is TGTGCCTGGAGTGGATTTTCGGACAGGACTTTCTCTGGGGCCAACGTC. This chain connects TRBV30 to TRBJ2-6; 7 positions match TRBD1. The CDR3 extends 3 residues past the end of the read, so its final part is completed from the germline J gene. This CDR3 comprises 19 residues. The germline CDR1 and CDR2 sequences are GTSNPN and SVGIG (reference sequence). V lost 1 base to trimming and J lost 0 bases; unmatched junction nucleotides: 12.

This clone was detected ten times or more. The CDR3 end is not reached by the read, which stops 3 residues before it; the germline J gene fills it in. This chain joins TRBV2 and TRBJ1-1; 10 bases map to TRBD1. Germline loops: CDR1 SNHLY, CDR2 FYNNEI. CDR3 length: 13 amino acids. Trimming cost V 6 bases and J 5 bases; bases outside gene matches: 3. CDR3 sequence: CASRGQGTTEAFF. Incomplete CDR3 DNA: TGTGCCAGCAGGGGACAGGGGACGACTGAA.

This clone was counted many times. Coverage ceases 3 residues before the CDR3 finishes, and the germline J gene fills in the end. The chain uses TRBV4-1 and TRBJ1-2, with D tentatively TRBD1 (6 bases). Germline CDR1 reads MGHRA; CDR2 reads YSYEKL. The CDR3 totals 15 residues. V was shortened by 4 bases and J by 3 bases, with 15 bases between the two germline ends. CDR3 DNA (partial): TGCGCCAGCAGCCCCCTTCGTGGGGGCGACTATGGC. It yields the protein CASSPLRGGDYG. The complete CDR3 sequence is CASSPLRGGDYGYTF.

This clone came up many times. The read terminates 3 residues ahead of where the CDR3 ends, so the germline J gene completes it. V gene TRBV30 combines with J gene TRBJ2-7; TRBD1 matches at 10 bases. There are 16 residues in the CDR3. With V trimmed by 0 bases and J by 6 bases, 11 bases remained unmatched. Per the germline V gene, CDR1 is GTSNPN and CDR2 is SVGIG (reference sequence). The CDR3 loop reads CAWSVGLGTGEGEQYF. CDR3 bases read: TGTGCCTGGAGTGTAGGGTTAGGGACAGGGGAAGGCGAG.

This clone was observed many times. Read sequence stops 3 residues before the CDR3 end, and the germline J gene provides the missing end. J is TRBJ2-1 and V is TRBV29-1; TRBD2 matches 8 bases. Looked up from germline, CDR1 is SQVTM and CDR2 is ANQGSEA. The V gene end was trimmed by 5 bases and the J gene end by 7 bases; junction bases not matched to a gene: 7. The CDR3 spans 13 residues. The CDR3 sequence: CSVTSGSYNEQFF. The sequenced part of the CDR3 DNA is TGCAGCGTTACGAGCGGGAGTTATAATGAG.

This clone was observed many times. Coverage ceases 3 residues before the CDR3 finishes, and the germline J gene fills in the end. This rearrangement joins TRBV29-1 to TRBJ2-2; 9 bases line up with TRBD2. Germline V gene sequence: CDR1 SQVTM, CDR2 ANQGSEA. V lost 5 bases, J lost 4 bases, and 11 bases stayed unmatched. The CDR3 is 16 amino acids. The sequenced part of the CDR3 DNA is TGCAGCGTTAGATCCGGGGCTAGCGGGGTCACCGGGGAG. Amino acid sequence: CSVRSGASGVTGE. The entire CDR3 protein reads CSVRSGASGVTGELFF.

Many counts were recorded for this clone. From the germline J gene comes the end of the CDR3, since the read stops 3 residues before it. The rearrangement joins TRBV4-2 to TRBJ1-2; D is possibly TRBD1 (5 bases). Germline lookup yields CDR1 LGHNA and CDR2 YNFKEQ. V was clipped by 0 bases and J by 0 bases, with 14 bases between them. This CDR3 region has 17 residues. The CDR3 protein is CASSQDLQGKANYGYTF. The DNA read from the CDR3 is TGTGCCAGCAGCCAAGATCTCCAGGGCAAAGCTAACTATGGC.

At least ten counts were recorded for this clone. Coverage ceases 3 residues before the CDR3 finishes, and the germline J gene fills in the end. The V and J genes are TRBV7-8 and TRBJ2-3; unclear D gene. Germline V CDR1 and CDR2: SGHVS, FQNEAQ. The CDR3 loop spans 17 amino acids. Between the trimmed V and J ends, which lost 5 bases and 0 bases, there was a span of 18 bases. CDR3 DNA, as far as it was read: TGTGCCAGCAGCCCCATCAAGCGACCCGCTAGCACAGATACG. Translation: CASSPIKRPASTDT. The whole CDR3 sequence reads CASSPIKRPASTDTQYF.

Remarks on this clone: The read ends 3 residues shy of where the CDR3 ends; the end is completed using the germline J gene. This chain links TRBV10-2 with TRBJ1-5; maybe TRBD1 (6 bases). This CDR3 spans 14 amino acids. Germline values: CDR1 WSHSY, CDR2 SAAADI. The V end lost 6 bases, the J end lost 4 bases, and 13 bases lay between the germline ends. The part of the CDR3 DNA that was read is TGCGCCAGCAGGGGGGTACAGGGAAATCAGCCC. The encoded protein is CASRGVQGNQP. The whole CDR3 reads CASRGVQGNQPQHF.

At least ten counts were recorded for this clone. The sequence runs out 3 residues before the end of the CDR3; the remainder is reconstructed from the germline J gene. The chain is built from TRBV18 and TRBJ1-5; D may be TRBD1 (5 bases). The CDR3 has 15 residues. Trimming took off 6 bases at V and 4 bases at J, with 16 bases between the two ends. Germline V gene sequence: CDR1 KGHSH, CDR2 LQKENI. The CDR3 spells CASSRGAVRNQPQHF. CDR3 bases read: TGTGCCAGCTCGAGGGGCGCGGTAAGGAATCAGCCC.

This clone was seen ten or more times. The CDR3 is CASSESLLAVSTDTQYF. CDR3 DNA (partial): TGCGCCAGCAGTGAGTCCTTATTGGCAGTAAGCACAGATACG. The rearrangement joins TRBV10-2 to TRBJ2-3; no clear D. The CDR3 end lies 3 residues beyond the end of the read and is filled in from the germline J gene. The CDR3 is 17 residues long. Germline lookup yields CDR1 WSHSY and CDR2 SAAADI. Trimming shortened V by 0 bases and J by 0 bases, and 13 bases separated the two germline ends.

This clone showed up many times. The CDR3 is cut off 3 residues early in the read; its end comes from the germline J gene. V usage is TRBV7-2 and J usage is TRBJ1-2; no firm D call. Germline lookup yields CDR1 SGHTA and CDR2 FQGNSA. Trimming removed 3 bases at V and 2 bases at J, with 10 bases between. The CDR3 sequence is 14 residues long. The part of the CDR3 DNA that was read is TGTGCCAGCAGCTTGAGCGCGGAGAACTATGGC. Amino acid sequence: CASSLSAENYG. The entire CDR3 is CASSLSAENYGYTF.

In this sample, this clone turned up many times. The CDR3 is CASSQVRGAEQFF. CDR3 DNA (partial): TGTGCCAGCAGCCAAGTTCGGGGGGCTGAG. The chain combines TRBV14 with TRBJ2-1; D is perhaps TRBD2 (7 bases). Read coverage stops 3 residues before the CDR3 terminus; the germline J gene supplies the remainder. Germline CDR1 reads SGHDN; CDR2 reads FVKESK. The CDR3 is made up of 13 amino acids. Trimming took 1 base from V and 9 from J, leaving 10 bases between them.

Many counts were recorded for this clone. The read stops 3 residues short of the end of the CDR3; the missing end is completed from the germline J gene. J is TRBJ1-2 and V is TRBV6-2 or TRBV6-3; D is perhaps TRBD1 (5 bases). The CDR3 consists of 14 residues. Germline CDR1 and CDR2: MNHEY and SVGEGT. Trimming stripped 4 bases from V and 2 bases from J, with 11 bases between. The covered CDR3 bases are TGTGCCAGCAGTTCATCAGGGAAAAACTATGGC. Protein sequence: CASSSSGKNYG. The CDR3 in its entirety is CASSSSGKNYGYTF.

This clone was recorded many times. The read gets to within 3 residues of the CDR3 end, and the germline J gene fills in the rest. This chain links TRBV7-9 with TRBJ2-5, with D possibly matching TRBD1 (5 bases). The CDR3 runs 13 residues. Germline V gene sequence: CDR1 SEHNR, CDR2 FQNEAQ (reference sequence). Trimming stripped 5 bases from V and 5 bases from J, with 12 bases between. The CDR3 here is CASSTLAGETQYF. The part of the CDR3 DNA that was read is TGTGCCAGCAGCACCTTAGCAGGGGAGACC.